The next 27 T cell receptor beta chains were all read from a single sample in a study of T cell clonality in common variable immunodeficiency. Produced via immunoSEQ multiplex PCR; TCRdb's table is partial and in-frame only. The table lists more than 55,000 clones, no singletons, with roughly 0.83% in the top ten. Sequenced: peripheral blood mononuclear cells. These receptors originate from a person aged 18-70 years in good health.

This clone was detected ten times or more. The read is 3 residues too short to cover the CDR3 end, so that end is filled in from the germline J gene. The rearrangement links TRBV6-1 to TRBJ1-5, with 9 nucleotides matching TRBD1. The V gene's germline CDR1 is MNHNS and CDR2 SASEGT. This CDR3 contains 15 residues. The V segment lost 4 bases and the J segment 3 bases; nucleotides outside the gene matches: 4. The CDR3 region is CASSGGQGPNQPQHF. Partial CDR3 DNA: TGTGCCAGCAGTGGGGGACAGGGTCCCAATCAGCCC.

As concerns this clone: The DNA ends 3 residues before the CDR3 does, and the rest of the CDR3 is filled in from the germline J gene. The V call is TRBV18, the J call TRBJ2-2; weak D call: TRBD1 (5 bases). This CDR3 contains 13 residues. Germline V lookup: CDR1 KGHSH, CDR2 LQKENI. The CDR3 protein is CASSTATNEKLFF. The CDR3 bases that were read are TGTGCCAGCTCGACAGCCACCAATGAAAAG.

This clone was seen repeatedly, ten times or more. The sequence runs out 3 residues before the end of the CDR3; the remainder is reconstructed from the germline J gene. The chain has TRBV19 and TRBJ1-2; 7 bases agree with TRBD1. The ends lost 8 bases at V and 4 bases at J; junction bases unmatched: 13. Germline CDR1 reads LNHDA; CDR2 reads SQIVND (reference sequence). The length of the CDR3 is 15 residues. The CDR3 loop is CASFSSTTGIYGYTF. The sequenced CDR3 bases are TGTGCCAGTTTTTCTTCGACGACAGGGATCTATGGC.

This clone was observed at least ten times. The read terminates 3 residues ahead of where the CDR3 ends, so the germline J gene completes it. The chain carries TRBV30 and TRBJ1-4; D is uncertain. CDR3 length: 15 amino acids. Germline V CDR1 and CDR2: GTSNPN, SVGIG (reference sequence). Trimming stripped 2 bases from V and 4 bases from J, with 14 bases between. The sequenced CDR3 bases are TGTGCCTGGAGTCTTCAGGCGACCTTTAATGAAAAA. Translation gives CAWSLQATFNEK. The entire CDR3 reads CAWSLQATFNEKLFF.

This clone came up many times. Read coverage stops 3 residues before the CDR3 terminus; the germline J gene supplies the remainder. The chain employs TRBV20-1 and TRBJ1-6; the D gene is possibly TRBD1 (5 bases). CDR1 and CDR2 from the germline V gene are DFQATT and SNEGSKA (reference sequence). The CDR3 spans 14 residues. V was clipped by 3 bases and J by 2 bases, with 8 bases between them. CDR3 DNA, as far as it was read: TGCAGTGCTAGTTCGGGGGCCTATAATTCACCC. This encodes CSASSGAYNSP. In full, the CDR3 reads CSASSGAYNSPLHF.

This clone was observed many times. CDR3 bases read: TGTGCCAGCAGCCTTAGCGGGTCTAGCACAGATACG. Translated, it gives CASSLSGSSTDT. The whole CDR3 protein reads CASSLSGSSTDTQYF. The chain joins TRBV7-2 to TRBJ2-3; 7 bases match TRBD2. The read halts 3 residues ahead of the CDR3 end, with the missing end drawn from the germline J gene. Trimming cost V 5 bases and J 0 bases; bases outside gene matches: 5. This CDR3 has 15 residues. CDR1 is SGHTA, CDR2 FQGNSA, per germline.

This clone occurred many times. The missing CDR3 end, 3 residues past where the read stops, is filled in from the germline J gene. The gene calls are TRBV28 and TRBJ2-3, with 8 bases lining up with TRBD2. V lost 4 bases, J lost 5 bases, and 11 bases stayed unmatched. The germline V gene has CDR1 MDHEN and CDR2 SYDVKM. The CDR3 is 16 amino acids. Incomplete CDR3 DNA: TGTGCCAGCAGTTCCCCTAGCGGGCCCGGGGGAGATACG. It specifies CASSSPSGPGGDT. In full, the CDR3 is CASSSPSGPGGDTQYF.

The sample holds many counts of this clone. The read ends 3 residues shy of where the CDR3 ends; the end is completed using the germline J gene. This rearrangement joins TRBV20-1 to TRBJ2-1, with 8 bases matching TRBD2. Germline CDR1 reads DFQATT; CDR2 reads SNEGSKA (reference sequence). This CDR3 is built from 16 residues. The ends lost 0 bases at V and 5 bases at J; junction bases unmatched: 9. The CDR3 reads CSARELGGALNNEQFF. The sequenced CDR3 bases are TGCAGTGCTAGAGAACTCGGGGGGGCACTCAACAATGAG.

In its sample, this clone was seen many times. The CDR3 is cut off 3 residues early in the read; its end comes from the germline J gene. The chain employs TRBV19 and TRBJ2-3; 10 bases map to TRBD1. V shed 10 bases and J 3 bases; nucleotides not matched to a gene: 10. Germline values: CDR1 LNHDA, CDR2 SQIVND (reference sequence). There are 15 residues in the CDR3. CDR3 in amino acids: CATSPGQGLTDTQYF. Incomplete CDR3 DNA: TGTGCCACTAGCCCGGGACAGGGGCTGACAGATACG.

The table lists this clone with a few counts. This clone may be a read error of a much larger clone one base away. From the germline J gene comes the end of the CDR3, since the read stops 3 residues before it. V gene TRBV19 combines with J gene TRBJ2-1, with 11 positions matching TRBD2. The CDR3 extends over 16 amino acids. In germline, CDR1 is LNHDA, CDR2 SQIVND (reference sequence). CDR3 DNA, as far as it was read: TGTGCCATTAGTATAGGTAGCGGGGGGGCCTACAATGAG. Translating gives CAISIGSGGAYNE. The whole CDR3 sequence is CAISIGSGGAYNEQFF. Using reference TRBV19 and TRBJ2-1 for the parts outside the CDR3, the full variable domain is DGGITQSPKYLFRKEGQNVTLSCEQNLNHDAMYWYRQDPGQGLRLIYYSQIVNDFQKGDIAEGYSVSREKKESFPLTVTSAQKNPTAFYLCAISIGSGGAYNEQFFGPGTRLTVL.

Worth noting for this clone: At one end, the junction sequence differs from germline, possibly due to a read error. The DNA ends 3 residues before the CDR3 does, and the rest of the CDR3 is filled in from the germline J gene. The same CDR3 is also encoded by other DNA sequences in this sample. The V call is TRBV18, the J call TRBJ1-3; possibly TRBD1 for D (5 bases). Germline assignment: CDR1 KGHSH and CDR2 LQKENI. The CDR3 spans 16 residues. The CDR3 region is CASSLDSFLSGNTIYF. CDR3 DNA (partial): TGTGCCAGCTCACTAGACAGCTTTCTCTCTGGAAACACA.

This clone was counted many times. The read ends 3 residues early relative to the CDR3; the germline J gene fills the gap. This chain uses TRBV18 with TRBJ2-2; TRBD1 matches at 12 bases. The trim removed 3 bases at V and 3 bases at J, leaving 5 bases unmatched. Germline CDR1 is KGHSH and CDR2 is LQKENI. The CDR3 runs 17 residues. The CDR3 bases that were read are TGTGCCAGCTCACCCGGGACAGGGGGCGGCTACACCGGGGAG. As protein: CASSPGTGGGYTGE. The entire CDR3 sequence reads CASSPGTGGGYTGELFF.

This clone was seen at least ten times. The missing CDR3 end, 3 residues past where the read stops, is filled in from the germline J gene. J is TRBJ1-5 and V is TRBV20-1, with D possibly matching TRBD1 (6 bases). Germline loops: CDR1 DFQATT, CDR2 SNEGSKA (reference sequence). The CDR3 is 13 residues long. V lost 0 bases, J lost 6 bases, and 9 bases lay in between. Partial CDR3 DNA: TGCAGTGCTAGAGATCAGGGGCGTCAGCCC. Protein product: CSARDQGRQP. The entire CDR3 reads CSARDQGRQPQHF.

This clone was seen repeatedly, ten times or more. This CDR3 is CASSLTGIAETQYF. The sequenced CDR3 bases are TGTGCCAGCAGCTTGACAGGGATCGCAGAGACC. The chain couples TRBV11-2 to TRBJ2-5; TRBD1 matches at 7 bases. The read is 3 residues too short to cover the CDR3 end, so that end is filled in from the germline J gene. CDR3 length equals 14 residues. V was clipped by 3 bases and J by 4 bases; unmatched bases: 5. Germline V gene data show CDR1 as SGHAT and CDR2 as FQNNGV.

This clone was seen many times. From the germline J gene comes the end of the CDR3, since the read stops 3 residues before it. This rearrangement joins TRBV19 to TRBJ2-7; perhaps TRBD1 as D (6 bases). Per germline, CDR1 LNHDA and CDR2 SQIVND (reference sequence). There are 15 residues in the CDR3. Trimming took 0 bases from V and 2 from J, leaving 11 bases between them. This CDR3 is CASSIDLRGPYEQYF. Incomplete CDR3 DNA: TGTGCCAGTAGTATAGATCTCAGGGGACCCTACGAG.

This clone was detected ten times or more. The CDR3 end lies 3 residues beyond the end of the read and is filled in from the germline J gene. V and J are TRBV5-1 and TRBJ1-1; TRBD1 aligns across 7 bases. The germline V gene has CDR1 SGHRS and CDR2 YFSETQ. Trimming cost V 4 bases and J 0 bases; bases outside gene matches: 0. This CDR3 region has 13 residues. The sequenced CDR3 bases are TGCGCCAGCAGCAGGGGGCTGAACACTGAA. Translation: CASSRGLNTE. The whole CDR3 is CASSRGLNTEAFF.

This clone was counted ten times or more. The read ends 3 residues shy of where the CDR3 ends; the end is completed using the germline J gene. This rearrangement joins TRBV18 to TRBJ2-1; D is perhaps TRBD1 (6 bases). Trimming shortened V by 3 bases and J by 0 bases, and 18 bases separated the two germline ends. The CDR3 runs 18 residues. Germline values: CDR1 KGHSH, CDR2 LQKENI. The covered CDR3 bases are TGTGCCAGCTCACCTAGGGAAGGGGGATCGAGCTCCTACAATGAG. Residues: CASSPREGGSSSYNE. In full, the CDR3 is CASSPREGGSSSYNEQFF. Full variable domain (outside the CDR3, taken from reference TRBV18 and TRBJ2-1): NAGVMQNPRHLVRRRGQEARLRCSPMKGHSHVYWYRQLPEEGLKFMVYLQKENIIDESGMPKERFSAEFPKEGPSILRIQQVVRGDSAAYFCASSPREGGSSSYNEQFFGPGTRLTVL.

This clone came up many times. The read halts 3 residues ahead of the CDR3 end, with the missing end drawn from the germline J gene. This chain connects TRBV19 to TRBJ1-5; possibly TRBD1 for D (6 bases). Germline V gene data show CDR1 as LNHDA and CDR2 as SQIVND (reference sequence). Trimming cost V 6 bases and J 4 bases, with 10 bases left between them. The CDR3 has 13 amino acids. The covered CDR3 bases are TGTGCCAGTAGCGGACAGCAGAATCAGCCC. The encoded protein is CASSGQQNQP. Given in full, the CDR3 is CASSGQQNQPQHF. Combining the CDR3 with reference TRBV19 and TRBJ1-5 gives the whole variable domain DGGITQSPKYLFRKEGQNVTLSCEQNLNHDAMYWYRQDPGQGLRLIYYSQIVNDFQKGDIAEGYSVSREKKESFPLTVTSAQKNPTAFYLCASSGQQNQPQHFGDGTRLSIL.

This clone was recorded at least ten times. The DNA ends 3 residues before the CDR3 does, and the rest of the CDR3 is filled in from the germline J gene. In the same sample, other DNA sequences code for this CDR3. This rearrangement joins TRBV19 to TRBJ1-2, with TRBD1 identical over 7 bases. CDR1 is LNHDA, CDR2 SQIVND, per germline (reference sequence). The CDR3 consists of 14 residues. CDR3 DNA (partial): TGTGCCAGTAGTATAGTCGAAGGGGGCTTCGGC. This gives the protein CASSIVEGGFG. The full CDR3 protein reads CASSIVEGGFGYTF.

This clone was seen repeatedly, ten times or more. The CDR3 end is not reached by the read, which stops 3 residues before it; the germline J gene fills it in. This chain joins TRBV5-6 and TRBJ1-4; 8 bases fit TRBD1. Germline loops: CDR1 SGHDT, CDR2 YYEEEE. Germline trimming cut 6 bases from V and 8 bases from J; bases unmatched to any gene: 9. The CDR3 covers 14 residues. CDR3 amino acids: CASILQGVGEKLFF. CDR3 bases read: TGTGCCAGCATCTTACAGGGGGTGGGAGAAAAA.

This clone was counted many times. The sequenced fragment ends 3 residues before the CDR3 boundary, so the rest is inferred from the germline J gene. The rearrangement uses TRBV7-9 and TRBJ1-1; D is undetermined. With 4 bases removed from V and 7 bases from J, the gap between germline ends came to 10 bases. The CDR3 sequence is 12 residues long. Germline assignment: CDR1 SEHNR and CDR2 FQNEAQ (reference sequence). The CDR3 loop is CASSYAVGEAFF. CDR3 DNA, as far as it was read: TGTGCCAGCAGCTACGCCGTCGGTGAA.

CDR3 bases read: TGTGCCAGCAGACCTTACAGGGGATCGTCCTACAATGAC. Residues: CASRPYRGSSYND. The CDR3 in its entirety is CASRPYRGSSYNDYTF. The chain uses TRBV6-2 or TRBV6-3 and TRBJ1-2, with TRBD1 identical over 7 bases. The sequenced fragment ends 3 residues before the CDR3 boundary, so the rest is inferred from the germline J gene. CDR3 length: 16 residues. Germline assignment: CDR1 MNHEY and CDR2 SVGEGT.

There are a few counts of this clone. The read ends 3 residues shy of where the CDR3 ends; the end is completed using the germline J gene. This chain joins TRBV19 and TRBJ1-1; the D gene is possibly TRBD1 (5 bases). Germline V gene sequence: CDR1 LNHDA, CDR2 SQIVND (reference sequence). The CDR3 runs to 16 residues. CDR3 DNA (partial): TGTGCCAGTAGTAACGGACTAGCGGGGGTCACAGATACG. It encodes CASSNGLAGVTDT. The whole CDR3 protein reads CASSNGLAGVTDTAFF.

This clone came up many times. The read stops 3 residues short of the end of the CDR3; the missing end is completed from the germline J gene. The V gene is TRBV6-4, the J gene TRBJ2-2; TRBD1 agrees at 7 bases. Trimming at V came to 3 bases and at J to 1 base, leaving 2 bases not matched to a gene. This CDR3 spans 15 amino acids. Germline-derived CDR1 and CDR2 are MRHNA and SNTAGT. Incomplete CDR3 DNA: TGTGCCAGCAGTGAAGGACAGGAGAACACCGGGGAG. This sequence encodes CASSEGQENTGE. The full CDR3 is CASSEGQENTGELFF.

At least ten counts were recorded for this clone. The read gets to within 3 residues of the CDR3 end, and the germline J gene fills in the rest. The chain uses TRBV5-4 and TRBJ2-3, with TRBD2 identical over 7 bases. Per germline, CDR1 SGHNT and CDR2 YYREEE (reference sequence). Trimming removed 4 bases from V and 1 base from J; junction bases left unmatched: 3. This CDR3 region has 14 residues. This CDR3 is CASSPRGGTDTQYF. Incomplete CDR3 DNA: TGTGCCAGCAGCCCCCGGGGGGGCACAGATACG.

This clone was seen repeatedly, ten times or more. The read ends 3 residues early relative to the CDR3; the germline J gene fills the gap. This chain connects TRBV20-1 to TRBJ2-3; a possible D gene is TRBD2 (6 bases). Germline lookup yields CDR1 DFQATT and CDR2 SNEGSKA (reference sequence). The length of the CDR3 is 14 residues. CDR3: CSARAGSGRETQYF. The sequenced CDR3 bases are TGCAGTGCTAGGGCGGGGTCGGGGCGTGAGACG.

In this sample, this clone turned up many times. The sequence runs out 3 residues before the end of the CDR3; the remainder is reconstructed from the germline J gene. The V and J genes are TRBV20-1 and TRBJ2-5, with 12 bases matching TRBD1. The V and J ends lost 4 bases and 5 bases, in that order; junction bases with no gene match: 8. The CDR3 is 15 residues long. Germline CDR1 and CDR2: DFQATT and SNEGSKA (reference sequence). CDR3 residues: CSATPGQGAGETQYF. The sequenced part of the CDR3 DNA is TGCAGTGCTACGCCGGGACAGGGGGCAGGGGAGACC.